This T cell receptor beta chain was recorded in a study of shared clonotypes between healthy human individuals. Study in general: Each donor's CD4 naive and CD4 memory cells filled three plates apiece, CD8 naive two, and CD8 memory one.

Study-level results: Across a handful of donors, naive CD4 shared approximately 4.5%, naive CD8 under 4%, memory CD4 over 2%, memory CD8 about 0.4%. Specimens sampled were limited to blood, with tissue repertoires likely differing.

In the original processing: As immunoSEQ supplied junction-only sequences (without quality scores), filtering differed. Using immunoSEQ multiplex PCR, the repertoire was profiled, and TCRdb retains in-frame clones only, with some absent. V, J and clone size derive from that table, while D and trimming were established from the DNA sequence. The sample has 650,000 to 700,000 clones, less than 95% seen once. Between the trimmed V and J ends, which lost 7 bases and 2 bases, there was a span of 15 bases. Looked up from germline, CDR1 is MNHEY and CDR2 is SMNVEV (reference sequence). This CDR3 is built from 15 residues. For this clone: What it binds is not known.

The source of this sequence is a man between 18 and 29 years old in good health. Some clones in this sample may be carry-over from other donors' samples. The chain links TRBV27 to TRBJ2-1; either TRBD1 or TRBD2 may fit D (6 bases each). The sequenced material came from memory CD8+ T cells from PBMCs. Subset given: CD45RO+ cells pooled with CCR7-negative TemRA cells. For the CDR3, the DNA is TGTGCCAGCAATCGGGGGCTAGCGCCCTACAATGAGCAGTTCTTC. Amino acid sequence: CASNRGLAPYNEQFF.